The TCR beta chain under discussion was sequenced for a study of blood T cell repertoires in COVID-19 (TCRdb year 2020). In the study overall: Collaborator samples came from the United States, Italy and Spain and covered acute and convalescent phases of COVID-19. The prospective study material was composed of cDNA or gDNA derived from T cells, B-cell-depleted T cells, or PBMCs. Subjects who had been exposed to COVID-19, were actively infected with it, or had recovered from it provided the deeply sampled blood TCRbeta repertoires that made up the dataset. The repertoires were released in a freely available public database meant as a resource for research on the immune response to SARS-CoV-2. Samples were obtained from the ongoing ImmuneRACE study (first 160 participants) and from approximately 1,200 subjects provided by 6 global collaborators. Sample metadata almost always included a de-identified subject ID, COVID-19 status, age in years and sex. HLA class I and class II types, where available, came from metadata supplied by the sample provider rather than from assay-based typing. What the work shows at the level of the full study, not this receptor alone: The quantity of clinical and demographic metadata differed by source and by participant and was supplied without curation.

Participants in the prospective study were enrolled through a virtual design, were aged roughly 18 to 90 years, and lived in 24 United States geographic areas. In the prospective study, cohorts were assigned on the basis of participant-reported clinical history obtained from a screening survey and a study questionnaire. Recovered participants in ImmuneRACE Cohort 3 were defined as having two consecutive negative NP/OP PCR tests, clearance from a healthcare professional, or resolution of symptoms. In the prospective study, whole blood, serum and a nasopharyngeal or oropharyngeal swab were collected from each participant by mobile phlebotomists. Additional blood draws and questionnaires over an approximately 2-month period could optionally be provided by prospective study participants. Before DNA extraction, blood samples from the prospective study were shipped at room temperature or frozen. CDR1 and CDR2 were assigned from the germline V gene as SGHVS and FQNEAQ. Relative to germline, V is 3 bases shorter and J is 8 bases shorter, with 13 bases between their ends. The cysteine opens and the phenylalanine closes a CDR3 of 14 amino acids. Only CDR3 DNA remains: 42 bases, in frame from the first base.

Notes on this clone: What antigen it recognizes has not been identified. The input lacks base qualities; no much larger clone sits a single base away.

TCRbeta CDR3 regions were amplified from genomic DNA using the immunoSEQ Assay, a bias-controlled multiplex PCR. In the original analysis: The number of nucleated cells in each sample was estimated from the amplification of reference gene primers within the assay. Sequence reads were collapsed and filtered to measure the absolute abundance of every unique TCRbeta CDR3 rearrangement. For each sample, productive Simpson clonality was calculated as the square root of Simpson's diversity index over productive rearrangements. Not all clones reach the TCRdb copy of this immuneACCESS table, which keeps in-frame sequences only. Checked studies attribute under half of the gap to unresolved V genes and leave the rest unexplained. Clone size and V and J calls were adopted from that table, with D and trimming inferred from the DNA. A total of 350,000 to 550,000 clones appear in this sample, 80% to 90% of them only once. The top ten hold about 1.1% of the sample.

The rearrangement joined TRBV7-8 to TRBJ1-4; 6 matching bases give a weak D call of TRBD1. This receptor was identified in a man aged 30-40 years who had recovered from COVID-19. Sequencing was done on a sample of PBMCs or T cells enriched from blood (not recorded which). The nucleotide sequence is TGTGCCAGCAGCTTCGAAGGGGGGGTGGAAAAACTGTTTTTT. Translated, it gives CASSFEGGVEKLFF. Where the CDR3 stops, the reference TRBV7-8 and TRBJ1-4 genes take over; the full variable domain is GAGVSQSPRYKVAKRGQDVALRCDPISGHVSLFWYQQALGQGPEFLTYFQNEAQLDKSGLPSDRFFAERPEGSVSTLKIQRTQQEDSAVYLCASSFEGGVEKLFFGSGTQLSVL.